This T cell receptor (beta chain) was found in a study of tumour-infiltrating T cells in Burkitt lymphoma (dated by TCRdb to the early 2020s). A note on the overall study: When TCR repertoire data were correlated with clinical outcome, productive clonality turned out to predict both overall and progression-free survival, independent of established prognosticators, age at diagnosis among them.

CDR3 length: 15 amino acids, cysteine to phenylalanine. CDR3 DNA is the only sequence kept; it has 45 bases, read in frame from the first base. The germline V gene specifies SGHRS as CDR1 and YFSETQ as CDR2. Relative to germline, V is 7 bases shorter and J is 0 bases shorter, with 13 bases between their ends. This clone was seen just once. Its cognate antigen has yet to be identified. The input lacks base qualities; no much larger clone sits a single base away. Library preparation employed the immunoSEQ multiplex PCR assay. In TCRdb, the immuneACCESS table is reduced to in-frame sequences with V and J assigned. These tables do not hold every clone; where another copy was compared, an unresolved V gene accounts for under half, and the others remain unexplained. The sample yields approximately 15,000 clones; approximately 80% were counted once. 2.1% of the sample belongs to the ten largest clones.

Recombination joined TRBV5-1 with TRBJ2-2; a tentative D call is TRBD1 (5 bases match). This receptor was obtained from a human donor with diffuse large B-cell lymphoma. Sequencing input: tumor tissue. The nucleotide sequence is given as TGCGCCAGCGCCGAGACAGCCTCGAACACCGGGGAGCTGTTTTTT. This yields the protein CASAETASNTGELFF.